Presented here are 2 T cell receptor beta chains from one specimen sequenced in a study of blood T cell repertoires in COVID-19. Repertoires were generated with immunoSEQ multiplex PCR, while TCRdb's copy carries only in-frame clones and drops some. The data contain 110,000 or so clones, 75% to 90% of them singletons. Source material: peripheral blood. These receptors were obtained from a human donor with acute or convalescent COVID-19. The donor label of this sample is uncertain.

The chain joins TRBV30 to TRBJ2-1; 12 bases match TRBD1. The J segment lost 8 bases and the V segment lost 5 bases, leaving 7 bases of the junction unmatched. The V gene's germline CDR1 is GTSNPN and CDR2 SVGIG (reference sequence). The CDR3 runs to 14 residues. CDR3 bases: TGTGCCTGGCAGGGGACAGGGGGCGGATATGAGCAGTTCTTC. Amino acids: CAWQGTGGGYEQFF.

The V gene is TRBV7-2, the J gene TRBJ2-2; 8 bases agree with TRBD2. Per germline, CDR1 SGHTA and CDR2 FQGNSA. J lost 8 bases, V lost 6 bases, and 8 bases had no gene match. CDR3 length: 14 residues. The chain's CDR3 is CASRRSSGDGELFF. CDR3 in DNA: TGTGCCAGCAGGAGGAGTAGCGGGGATGGGGAGCTGTTTTTT.